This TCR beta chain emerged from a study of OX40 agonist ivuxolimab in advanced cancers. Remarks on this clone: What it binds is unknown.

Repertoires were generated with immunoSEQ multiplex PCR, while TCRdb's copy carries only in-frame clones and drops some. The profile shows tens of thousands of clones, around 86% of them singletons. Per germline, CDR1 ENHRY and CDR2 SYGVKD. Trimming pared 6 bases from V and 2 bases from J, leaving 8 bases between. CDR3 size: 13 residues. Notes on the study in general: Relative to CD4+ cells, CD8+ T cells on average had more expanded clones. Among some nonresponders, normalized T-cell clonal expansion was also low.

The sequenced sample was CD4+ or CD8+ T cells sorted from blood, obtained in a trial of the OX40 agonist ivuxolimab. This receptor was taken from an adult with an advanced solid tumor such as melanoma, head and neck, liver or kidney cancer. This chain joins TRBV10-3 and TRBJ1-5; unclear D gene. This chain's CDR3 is CAISEDRNQPQHF. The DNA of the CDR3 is TGTGCCATCAGCGAAGACCGCAATCAGCCCCAGCATTTT.